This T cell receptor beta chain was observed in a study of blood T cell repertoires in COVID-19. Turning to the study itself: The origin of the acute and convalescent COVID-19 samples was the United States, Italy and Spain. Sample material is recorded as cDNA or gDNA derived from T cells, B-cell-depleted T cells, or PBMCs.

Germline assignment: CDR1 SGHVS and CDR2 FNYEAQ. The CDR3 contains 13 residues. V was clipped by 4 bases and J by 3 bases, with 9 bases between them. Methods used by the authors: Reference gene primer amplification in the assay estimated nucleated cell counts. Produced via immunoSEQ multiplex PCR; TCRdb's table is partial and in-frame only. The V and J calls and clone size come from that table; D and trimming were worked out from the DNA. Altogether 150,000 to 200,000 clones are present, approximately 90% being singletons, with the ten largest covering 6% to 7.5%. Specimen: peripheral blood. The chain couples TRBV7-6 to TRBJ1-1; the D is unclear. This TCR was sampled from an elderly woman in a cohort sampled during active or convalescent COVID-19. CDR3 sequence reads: CASSSRDYTEAFF. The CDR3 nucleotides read TGTGCCAGCAGCTCCCGGGATTACACTGAAGCTTTCTTT.